These T cell receptor beta chains were read from a single sample in a study of PD-1 blockade in mismatch repair-deficient tumors. The method was immunoSEQ multiplex PCR; TCRdb's version includes in-frame clones alone and lacks a portion of them. The sample consists of more than 90,000 clones, around 80% of them appearing once. The source was peripheral blood, collected about 60 weeks after starting pembrolizumab. The receptor set was obtained from an adult with mismatch repair-deficient cancer. The CDR3 runs from the conserved cysteine through the conserved F or W. Each record gives: CDR3 DNA, CDR3 protein, V gene, clone size, J gene, D gene. A D gene is named only where the DNA matches it firmly. Not every row has a clone size; where given, it reads once, few, many or a size class.

cdr3_nt: TGTGCCAGCAGCTTGATTGGGAGTCAATCCGGGCAGTACTTC
cdr3_aa: CASSLIGSQSGQYF
v_call: TRBV5-6
clone_size: NA
j_call: TRBJ2-7
d_call: NA

cdr3_nt: TGTGCCAGCAGTGAACGGGGAAACAATGAGCAGTTCTTC
cdr3_aa: CASSERGNNEQFF
v_call: TRBV25-1
clone_size: once
j_call: TRBJ2-1
d_call: NA

cdr3_nt: TGTGCCAGTAGCCTCGGAGGGGACAGTAAAGCTTTCTTT
cdr3_aa: CASSLGGDSKAFF
v_call: TRBV19
clone_size: NA
j_call: TRBJ1-1
d_call: TRBD1

cdr3_nt: TGCGCCAGCAGCCAACCCGACAGTTACAATGAGCAGTTCTTC
cdr3_aa: CASSQPDSYNEQFF
v_call: TRBV4-1
clone_size: NA
j_call: TRBJ2-1
d_call: NA

cdr3_nt: TGTGCCAGCAGCTTAGTGGTCGGGGGGAACACAGATACGCAGTATTTT
cdr3_aa: CASSLVVGGNTDTQYF
v_call: TRBV7-9
clone_size: NA
j_call: TRBJ2-3
d_call: TRBD2

cdr3_nt: TGTGCCAGCAGCTTGGGCAGAGTTAATGAAAAACTGTTTTTT
cdr3_aa: CASSLGRVNEKLFF
v_call: TRBV11-2
clone_size: NA
j_call: TRBJ1-4
d_call: NA

cdr3_nt: TGTGCCAGTGGGGCCAGCTCCTACGAGCAGTACTTC
cdr3_aa: CASGASSYEQYF
v_call: TRBV19
clone_size: NA
j_call: TRBJ2-7
d_call: NA

cdr3_nt: TGTGCCAGCAGCTCGAAAACCACAGGATATGAAGCTTTCTTT
cdr3_aa: CASSSKTTGYEAFF
v_call: TRBV7-2
clone_size: NA
j_call: TRBJ1-1
d_call: NA

cdr3_nt: TGTGCCAGTAGTATCGGGAAGGGCGAGCAGTACTTC
cdr3_aa: CASSIGKGEQYF
v_call: TRBV19
clone_size: NA
j_call: TRBJ2-7
d_call: NA

cdr3_nt: TGTGCCAGCAGCTTACTAGCGGGAGTGGGATACAATGAGCAGTTCTTC
cdr3_aa: CASSLLAGVGYNEQFF
v_call: TRBV5-5
clone_size: NA
j_call: TRBJ2-1
d_call: TRBD2

cdr3_nt: TGTGCCAGCACCCAGACAGGGAGCAATCAGCCCCAGCATTTT
cdr3_aa: CASTQTGSNQPQHF
v_call: TRBV2
clone_size: NA
j_call: TRBJ1-5
d_call: TRBD1

cdr3_nt: TGCGCCAGCAGCACATGGACTAGCGGGAGGGCCGGTGGAAATGAGCAGTTCTTC
cdr3_aa: CASSTWTSGRAGGNEQFF
v_call: TRBV5-1
clone_size: NA
j_call: TRBJ2-1
d_call: TRBD2

cdr3_nt: TGTGCCAGCAGCGTACTGGGGGGGAACACTGAAGCTTTCTTT
cdr3_aa: CASSVLGGNTEAFF
v_call: TRBV9
clone_size: NA
j_call: TRBJ1-1
d_call: NA

cdr3_nt: TGTGCCAGCAGCCTTCGGACAGGGGCCAACTATGGCTACACCTTC
cdr3_aa: CASSLRTGANYGYTF
v_call: TRBV11-3
clone_size: NA
j_call: TRBJ1-2
d_call: TRBD1

cdr3_nt: TGTGCCAGCTCACAGGGACAGGGGGATGGCTACACCTTC
cdr3_aa: CASSQGQGDGYTF
v_call: TRBV18
clone_size: NA
j_call: TRBJ1-2
d_call: TRBD1

cdr3_nt: TGTGCCAGCAGCGTAGGCCAGCGGGAGGGGGGTACGCAGTATTTT
cdr3_aa: CASSVGQREGGTQYF
v_call: TRBV9
clone_size: few
j_call: TRBJ2-3
d_call: TRBD2

cdr3_nt: TGTGCCAGTAGTTACTCAGGGGTGTTTAACGAAAAACTGTTTTTT
cdr3_aa: CASSYSGVFNEKLFF
v_call: TRBV19
clone_size: NA
j_call: TRBJ1-4
d_call: NA

cdr3_nt: TGTGCCTGGAGTTTGACAGGGGGGAACACTGAAGCTTTCTTT
cdr3_aa: CAWSLTGGNTEAFF
v_call: TRBV30
clone_size: NA
j_call: TRBJ1-1
d_call: TRBD1

cdr3_nt: TGTGCCTCCGATCCGGGGACTTTGGATGGCTACACCTTC
cdr3_aa: CASDPGTLDGYTF
v_call: TRBV10-3
clone_size: NA
j_call: TRBJ1-2
d_call: NA

cdr3_nt: TGTGCCAGCAGCCAACAGTACAATGAGCAGTTCTTC
cdr3_aa: CASSQQYNEQFF
v_call: TRBV14
clone_size: NA
j_call: TRBJ2-1
d_call: NA

cdr3_nt: TGTGCCAGCACCCCCTCCCAAGAGACCCAGTACTTC
cdr3_aa: CASTPSQETQYF
v_call: TRBV7-2
clone_size: NA
j_call: TRBJ2-5
d_call: NA

cdr3_nt: TGTGCCATAGGACAGGGCTTCTCTGGCTACACCTTC
cdr3_aa: CAIGQGFSGYTF
v_call: TRBV6-1
clone_size: NA
j_call: TRBJ1-2
d_call: TRBD1

cdr3_nt: TGCGCCAGCAGCGTCCTAGCAGAAATGAATCAGCCCCAGCATTTT
cdr3_aa: CASSVLAEMNQPQHF
v_call: TRBV4-1
clone_size: NA
j_call: TRBJ1-5
d_call: NA

cdr3_nt: TGTGCCTGGAGAGGATCGGGTGGGGGGCGGTATTATGGCTACACCTTC
cdr3_aa: CAWRGSGGGRYYGYTF
v_call: TRBV30
clone_size: NA
j_call: TRBJ1-2
d_call: NA

cdr3_nt: TGCGCCAGCAGCGTAGCGGGAGAAACCTACAATGAGCAGTTCTTC
cdr3_aa: CASSVAGETYNEQFF
v_call: TRBV5-1
clone_size: NA
j_call: TRBJ2-1
d_call: TRBD2